This TCR beta chain stems from a study of T cells in localized non-small cell lung cancer. Whole-study findings and limits: Turning up in adjacent lung were a median approximately 50 of the top 100 tumor clones.

V lost 7 bases and J lost 2, with 7 bases in between. This CDR3 is built from 11 residues. Germline loops: CDR1 DFQATT, CDR2 SNEGSKA (reference sequence). The protocol was immunoSEQ multiplex PCR, while the TCRdb copy is restricted to in-frame clones and leaves out a portion. The sample consists of around 70,000 clones, roughly 84% of them appearing once. Worth noting for this clone: As yet, its antigen is unknown.

The sequence was collected from an older female donor with stage I lung adenocarcinoma. The material sequenced was peripheral blood, taken before any cancer treatment. This chain uses TRBV20-1 with TRBJ2-3; tentative D call: TRBD2 (5 bases). CDR3 DNA sequence: TGCAGTGGGGAGACCACAGATACGCAGTATTTT. It is translated as CSGETTDTQYF.